The clone carrying this T cell receptor (beta chain) was found many times. These data are taken from a study of early T cells in non-severe SARS-CoV-2 infection. CDR3 length equals 18 residues. The trim removed 4 bases at V and 1 base at J, leaving 14 bases unmatched. The germline gives CDR1 SGDLS, CDR2 YYNGEE. The TCR library protocol was used to attach unique molecular identifiers. These identifiers were attached to individual cDNA molecules. TCRdb independently ran MiXCR on the 5' RACE reads; one entry per CDR3 protein. This sample has some 80,000 distinct CDR3 sequences, with roughly an eighth found just once.

The rearrangement links TRBV9 to TRBJ2-5; 9 nucleotides align to TRBD2. The sample in question was whole blood, obtained at baseline. The sequence was collected from an adult who was a healthcare worker with PCR-confirmed SARS-CoV-2 infection or an uninfected control (not recorded which). The donor label of this sample is uncertain. CDR3: CASSPERGASGLQETQYF. The CDR3 coding sequence is TGTGCCAGCAGCCCAGAGCGGGGGGCTAGCGGCCTCCAAGAGACCCAGTACTTC.